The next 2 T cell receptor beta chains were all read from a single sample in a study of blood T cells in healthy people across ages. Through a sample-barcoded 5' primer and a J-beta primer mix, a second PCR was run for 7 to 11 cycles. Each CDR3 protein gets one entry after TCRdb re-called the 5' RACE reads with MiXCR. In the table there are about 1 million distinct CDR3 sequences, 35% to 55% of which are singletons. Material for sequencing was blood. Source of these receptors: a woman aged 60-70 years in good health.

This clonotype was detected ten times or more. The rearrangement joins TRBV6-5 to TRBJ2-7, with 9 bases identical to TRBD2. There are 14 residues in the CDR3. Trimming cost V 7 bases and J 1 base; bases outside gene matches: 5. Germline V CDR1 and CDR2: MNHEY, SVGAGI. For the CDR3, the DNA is TGTGCCAGCAAAACTAGCGGGTCTTCCTACGAGCAGTACTTC. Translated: CASKTSGSSYEQYF.

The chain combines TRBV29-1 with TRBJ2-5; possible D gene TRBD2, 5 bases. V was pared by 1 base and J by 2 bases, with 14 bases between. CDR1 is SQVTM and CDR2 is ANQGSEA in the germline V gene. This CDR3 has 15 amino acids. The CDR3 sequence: CSVEVGVGRQETQYF. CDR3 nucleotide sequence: TGCAGCGTTGAAGTTGGGGTTGGGAGACAAGAGACCCAGTACTTC.